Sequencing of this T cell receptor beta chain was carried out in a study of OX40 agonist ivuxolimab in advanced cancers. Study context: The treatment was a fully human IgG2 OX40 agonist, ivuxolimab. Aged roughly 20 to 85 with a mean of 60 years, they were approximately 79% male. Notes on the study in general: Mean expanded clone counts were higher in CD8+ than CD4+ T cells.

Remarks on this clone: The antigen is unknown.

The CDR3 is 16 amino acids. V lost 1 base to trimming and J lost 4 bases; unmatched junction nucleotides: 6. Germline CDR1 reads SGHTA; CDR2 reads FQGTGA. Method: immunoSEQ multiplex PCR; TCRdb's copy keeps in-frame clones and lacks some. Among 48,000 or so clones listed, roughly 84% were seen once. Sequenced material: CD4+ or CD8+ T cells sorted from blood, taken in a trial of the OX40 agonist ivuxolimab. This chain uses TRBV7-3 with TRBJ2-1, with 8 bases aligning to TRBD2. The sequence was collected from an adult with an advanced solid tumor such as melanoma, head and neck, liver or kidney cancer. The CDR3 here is CASSLITGGPYNEQFF. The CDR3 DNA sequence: TGTGCCAGCAGCTTAATAACGGGAGGGCCTTACAATGAGCAGTTCTTC.